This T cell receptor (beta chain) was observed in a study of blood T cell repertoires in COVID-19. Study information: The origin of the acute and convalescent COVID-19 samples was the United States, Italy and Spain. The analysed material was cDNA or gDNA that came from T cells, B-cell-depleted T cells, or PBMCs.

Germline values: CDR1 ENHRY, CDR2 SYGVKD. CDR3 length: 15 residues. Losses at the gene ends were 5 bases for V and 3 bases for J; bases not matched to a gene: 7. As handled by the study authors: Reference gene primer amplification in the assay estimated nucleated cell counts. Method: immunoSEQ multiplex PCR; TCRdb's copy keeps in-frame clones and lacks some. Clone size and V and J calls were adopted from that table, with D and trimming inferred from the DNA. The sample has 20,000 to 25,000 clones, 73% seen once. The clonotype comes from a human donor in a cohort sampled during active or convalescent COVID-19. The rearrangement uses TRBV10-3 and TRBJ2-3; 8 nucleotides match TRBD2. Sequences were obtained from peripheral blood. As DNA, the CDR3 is TGTGCCATCAGTCCGAGCGGGGGAGTGACAGATACGCAGTATTTT. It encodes CAISPSGGVTDTQYF.